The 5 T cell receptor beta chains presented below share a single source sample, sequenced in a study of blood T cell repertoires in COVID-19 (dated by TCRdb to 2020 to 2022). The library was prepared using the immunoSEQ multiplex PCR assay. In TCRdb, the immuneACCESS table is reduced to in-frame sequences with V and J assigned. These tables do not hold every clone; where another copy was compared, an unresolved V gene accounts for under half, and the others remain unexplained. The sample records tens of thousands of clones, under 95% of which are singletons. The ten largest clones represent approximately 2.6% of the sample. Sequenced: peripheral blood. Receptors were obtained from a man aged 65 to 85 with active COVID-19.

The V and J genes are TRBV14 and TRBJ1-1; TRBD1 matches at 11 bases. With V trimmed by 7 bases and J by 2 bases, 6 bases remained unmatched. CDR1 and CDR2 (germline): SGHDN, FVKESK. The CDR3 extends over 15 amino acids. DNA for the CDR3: TGTGCCAGCACCCGGACAGGGGGCCGCAACACTGAAGCTTTCTTT. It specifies CASTRTGGRNTEAFF.

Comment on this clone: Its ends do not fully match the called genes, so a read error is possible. The CDR3 sequence: CATSRDVGQLQHF. CDR3 nucleotide sequence: TGTGCCACCAGCAGAGACGTGGGACAGCTCCAGCATTTT. This sequence joins TRBV15 and TRBJ1-5; 7 nucleotides agree with TRBD1. Germline CDR1 and CDR2: LNHNV and YYDKDF (reference sequence). This CDR3 is built from 13 residues.

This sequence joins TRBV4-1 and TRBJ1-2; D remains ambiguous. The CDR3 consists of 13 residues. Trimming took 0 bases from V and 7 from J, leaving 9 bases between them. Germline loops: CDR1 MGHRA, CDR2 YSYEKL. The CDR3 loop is CASSQDYIGGYTF. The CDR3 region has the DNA TGCGCCAGCAGCCAAGATTACATTGGTGGCTACACCTTC.

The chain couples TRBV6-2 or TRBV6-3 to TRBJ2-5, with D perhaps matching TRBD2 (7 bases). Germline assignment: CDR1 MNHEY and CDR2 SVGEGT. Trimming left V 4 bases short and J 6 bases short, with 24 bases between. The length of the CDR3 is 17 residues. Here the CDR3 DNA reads TGTGCCAGCAGTTCCTACGGCCTTTTGGGGGGGGGCCAGACCCAGTACTTC. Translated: CASSSYGLLGGGQTQYF.

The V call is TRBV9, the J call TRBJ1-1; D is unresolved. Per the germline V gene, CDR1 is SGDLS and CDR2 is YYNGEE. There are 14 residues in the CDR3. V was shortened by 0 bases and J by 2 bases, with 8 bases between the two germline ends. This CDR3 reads CASSVATENTEAFF. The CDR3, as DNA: TGTGCCAGCAGCGTAGCTACAGAAAACACTGAAGCTTTCTTT.